The sequence of this TCR beta chain was determined in a study of blood T cells in healthy people across ages. On this clonotype itself: Antigen specificity is unknown.

They isolated at least 7 million PBMCs from each sample. Regarding the study as a whole: Possibly confounding the expanded clonotype changes was the fact that donor CMV status was unknown.

Germline-derived CDR1 and CDR2 are MGHRA and YSYEKL. The CDR3 consists of 20 residues. Losses at the gene ends were 3 bases for V and 4 bases for J; bases not matched to a gene: 17. The second PCR ran roughly 7 to 12 cycles with a sample-barcoded 5' primer and J-beta primers. Each CDR3 protein gets one entry after TCRdb re-called the 5' RACE reads with MiXCR. Seen here are 500,000 to 700,000 distinct CDR3 sequences, about 30% observed once, and the top ten hold 15% to 18%. The source material was blood. The receptor's source is a woman over 75 in good health. This sequence joins TRBV4-1 and TRBJ2-1, with 11 bases matching TRBD2. Here the CDR3 DNA reads TGCGCCAGCAGCCAGTCCGGGACTAGCGGTCTAGGGGCCCAATACAATGAGCAGTTCTTC. Encoded protein: CASSQSGTSGLGAQYNEQFF.